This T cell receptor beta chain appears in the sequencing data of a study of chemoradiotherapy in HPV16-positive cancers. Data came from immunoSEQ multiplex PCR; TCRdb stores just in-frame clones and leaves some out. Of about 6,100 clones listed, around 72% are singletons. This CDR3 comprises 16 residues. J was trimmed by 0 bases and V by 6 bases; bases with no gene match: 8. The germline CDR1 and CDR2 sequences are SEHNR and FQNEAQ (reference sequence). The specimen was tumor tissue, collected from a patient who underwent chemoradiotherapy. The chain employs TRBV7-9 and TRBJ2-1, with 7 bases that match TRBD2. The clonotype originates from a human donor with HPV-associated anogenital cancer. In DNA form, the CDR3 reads TGTGCCAGCAGTGTCGGACTAGAAAGCTCCTACAATGAGCAGTTCTTC. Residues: CASSVGLESSYNEQFF.